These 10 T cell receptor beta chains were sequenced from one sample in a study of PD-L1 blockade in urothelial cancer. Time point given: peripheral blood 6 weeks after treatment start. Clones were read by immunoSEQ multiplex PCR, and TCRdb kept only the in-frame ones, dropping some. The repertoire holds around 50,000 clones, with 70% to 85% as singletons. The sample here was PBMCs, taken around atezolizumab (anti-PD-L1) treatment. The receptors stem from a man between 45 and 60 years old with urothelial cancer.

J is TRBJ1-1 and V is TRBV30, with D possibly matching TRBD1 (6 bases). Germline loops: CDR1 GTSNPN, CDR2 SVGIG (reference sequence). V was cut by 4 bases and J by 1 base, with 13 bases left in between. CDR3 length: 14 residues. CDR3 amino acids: CAWTPGQRNTEAFF. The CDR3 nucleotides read TGTGCCTGGACTCCCGGACAGCGGAACACTGAAGCTTTCTTT.

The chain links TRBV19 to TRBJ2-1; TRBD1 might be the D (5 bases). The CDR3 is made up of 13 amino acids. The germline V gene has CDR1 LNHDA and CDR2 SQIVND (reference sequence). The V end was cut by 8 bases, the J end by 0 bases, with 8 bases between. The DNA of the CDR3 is TGTGCCAGTCAGGGTCTCTCCTACAATGAGCAGTTCTTC. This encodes CASQGLSYNEQFF. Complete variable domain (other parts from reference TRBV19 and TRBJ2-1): DGGITQSPKYLFRKEGQNVTLSCEQNLNHDAMYWYRQDPGQGLRLIYYSQIVNDFQKGDIAEGYSVSREKKESFPLTVTSAQKNPTAFYLCASQGLSYNEQFFGPGTRLTVL.

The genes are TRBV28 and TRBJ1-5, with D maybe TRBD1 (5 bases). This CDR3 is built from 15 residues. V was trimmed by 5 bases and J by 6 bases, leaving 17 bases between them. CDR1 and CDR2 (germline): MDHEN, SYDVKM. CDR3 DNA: TGTGCCAGCAGTGCTAACCAGGGCCAGGTTCAGCCCCAGCATTTT. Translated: CASSANQGQVQPQHF.

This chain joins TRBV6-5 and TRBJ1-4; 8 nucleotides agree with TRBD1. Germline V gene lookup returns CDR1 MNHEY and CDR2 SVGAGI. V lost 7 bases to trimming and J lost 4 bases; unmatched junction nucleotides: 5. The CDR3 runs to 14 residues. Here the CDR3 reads CASTSGGYNEKLFF. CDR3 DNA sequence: TGTGCCAGCACTTCAGGGGGCTATAATGAAAAACTGTTTTTT.

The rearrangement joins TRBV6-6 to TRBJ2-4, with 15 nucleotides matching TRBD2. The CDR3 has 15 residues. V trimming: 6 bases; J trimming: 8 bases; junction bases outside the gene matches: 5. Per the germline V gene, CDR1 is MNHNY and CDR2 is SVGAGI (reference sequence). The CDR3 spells CASREGLAGGYIQYF. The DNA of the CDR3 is TGTGCCAGCAGGGAAGGACTAGCGGGAGGGTACATTCAGTACTTC.

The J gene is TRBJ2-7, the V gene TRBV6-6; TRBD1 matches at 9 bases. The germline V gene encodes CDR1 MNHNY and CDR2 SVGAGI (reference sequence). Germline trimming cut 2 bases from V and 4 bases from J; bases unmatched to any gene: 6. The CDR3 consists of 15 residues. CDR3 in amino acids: CASSYHSDRGYEQYF. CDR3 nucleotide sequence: TGTGCCAGCAGTTACCACTCGGACAGGGGTTACGAGCAGTACTTC.

CDR3 amino acids: CASSFLGASGRTQETQYF. For the CDR3, the DNA is TGTGCCAGCAGCTTTTTGGGGGCTAGCGGGAGGACTCAAGAGACCCAGTACTTC. This chain connects TRBV7-2 to TRBJ2-5; 11 bases are shared with TRBD2. This CDR3 has 18 residues. V was pared by 3 bases and J by 2 bases, with 11 bases of the junction left unmatched. The germline CDR1 and CDR2 sequences are SGHTA and FQGNSA. Variable domain in full (rest from reference TRBV7-2 and TRBJ2-5): GAGVSQSPSNKVTEKGKDVELRCDPISGHTALYWYRQSLGQGLEFLIYFQGNSAPDKSGLPSDRFSAERTGGSVSTLTIQRTQQEDSAVYLCASSFLGASGRTQETQYFGPGTRLLVL.

CDR3 bases: TGTGCCAGCAGCTTAGCGGGACAGATGATCAATCAGCCCCAGCATTTT. Translation: CASSLAGQMINQPQHF. The V and J genes are TRBV7-8 and TRBJ1-5; TRBD1 aligns across 7 bases. V lost 0 bases to trimming and J lost 3 bases; unmatched junction nucleotides: 5. CDR3 length equals 16 residues. Germline CDR1 is SGHVS and CDR2 is FQNEAQ.

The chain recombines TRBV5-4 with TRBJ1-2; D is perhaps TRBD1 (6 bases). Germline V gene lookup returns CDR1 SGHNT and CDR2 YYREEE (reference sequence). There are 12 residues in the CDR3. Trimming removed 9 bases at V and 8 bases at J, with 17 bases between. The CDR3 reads CATANRDRGYTF. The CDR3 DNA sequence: TGTGCCACCGCAAACAGGGATAGGGGCTACACCTTC.

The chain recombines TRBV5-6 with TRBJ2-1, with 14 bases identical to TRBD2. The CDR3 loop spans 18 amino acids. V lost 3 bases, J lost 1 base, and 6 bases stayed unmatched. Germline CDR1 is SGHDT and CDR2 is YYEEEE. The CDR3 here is CASSSGTSGSSSYNEQFF. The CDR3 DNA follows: TGTGCCAGCAGCTCTGGGACTAGCGGGAGTTCATCCTACAATGAGCAGTTCTTC.